The rows below give T cell receptor beta chains drawn from one sample of a study of blood T cell repertoires in COVID-19. Sequencing was performed with immunoSEQ multiplex PCR; in TCRdb, only in-frame clones are kept and a portion is missing. Of 70,000 to 95,000 clones in the sample, roughly nine tenths were seen once. What was sequenced was peripheral blood. The receptors come from a man aged 45-65 years with COVID-19, enrolled during active disease. The CDR3 runs from the conserved cysteine through the conserved F or W. The D gene is left open where the match is weak. Clone size is stated in some rows and not others, as once, few, many or a class when expanded.

V gene: TRBV6-9; clone size: .; J gene: TRBJ1-1; D gene: .; CDR3 protein: CADAVIRSGQGAFF; CDR3 DNA: TGTGCCGATGCAGTTATTAGGTCCGGCCAGGGGGCTTTCTTT
V gene: TRBV30; clone size: .; J gene: TRBJ1-1; D gene: TRBD1; CDR3 protein: CAWSGGKGANTEAFF; CDR3 DNA: TGTGCCTGGAGCGGTGGTAAGGGGGCAAACACTGAAGCTTTCTTT
V gene: TRBV19; clone size: .; J gene: TRBJ1-1; D gene: TRBD1; CDR3 protein: CASSLPGQFKAFF; CDR3 DNA: TGTGCCAGTAGTCTACCGGGACAGTTTAAAGCTTTCTTT
V gene: TRBV18; clone size: .; J gene: TRBJ2-1; D gene: .; CDR3 protein: CASSPGVWYNEQFF; CDR3 DNA: TGTGCCAGCTCACCCGGGGTTTGGTACAATGAGCAGTTCTTC
V gene: TRBV14; clone size: .; J gene: TRBJ2-2; D gene: .; CDR3 protein: CASSQVVGATGELFF; CDR3 DNA: TGTGCCAGCAGCCAAGTTGTGGGGGCTACCGGGGAGCTGTTTTTT
V gene: TRBV18; clone size: few; J gene: TRBJ2-2; D gene: TRBD1; CDR3 protein: CASSYDRVVTGELFF; CDR3 DNA: TGTGCCAGCTCATACGACAGGGTGGTCACCGGGGAGCTGTTTTTT
V gene: TRBV5-1; clone size: once; J gene: TRBJ2-3; D gene: TRBD2; CDR3 protein: CASSYQTSGGVDTQYF; CDR3 DNA: TGCGCCAGCAGCTACCAGACTAGCGGGGGGGTGGATACGCAGTATTTT
V gene: TRBV5-1; clone size: .; J gene: TRBJ1-1; D gene: .; CDR3 protein: CASSSGQQRMNTEAFF; CDR3 DNA: TGCGCCAGCAGCTCGGGACAACAGAGGATGAACACTGAAGCTTTCTTT
V gene: TRBV7-9; clone size: .; J gene: TRBJ1-2; D gene: .; CDR3 protein: CASSHSWTDDYTF; CDR3 DNA: TGTGCCAGCAGCCATTCCTGGACAGATGACTACACCTTC
V gene: TRBV10-3; clone size: .; J gene: TRBJ1-1; D gene: TRBD1; CDR3 protein: CAISGGDRELNTEAFF; CDR3 DNA: TGTGCCATCAGTGGGGGGGACAGAGAGCTAAACACTGAAGCTTTCTTT
V gene: TRBV28; clone size: .; J gene: TRBJ2-7; D gene: TRBD2; CDR3 protein: CASSLSGSGAYEQYF; CDR3 DNA: TGTGCCAGCAGCCTATCTGGGAGCGGGGCCTACGAGCAGTACTTC
V gene: TRBV19; clone size: .; J gene: TRBJ2-7; D gene: TRBD1; CDR3 protein: CASSLGTGYEQYF; CDR3 DNA: TGTGCCAGTAGTTTGGGGACAGGCTACGAGCAGTACTTC
V gene: TRBV19; clone size: .; J gene: TRBJ1-5; D gene: .; CDR3 protein: CASSINRESNQPQHF; CDR3 DNA: TGTGCCAGTAGTATAAACAGGGAGAGCAATCAGCCCCAGCATTTT
V gene: TRBV14; clone size: .; J gene: TRBJ1-4; D gene: .; CDR3 protein: CASSLGASLGEKLFF; CDR3 DNA: TGTGCCAGCAGCCTGGGGGCCTCCCTCGGGGAAAAACTGTTTTTT
V gene: TRBV18; clone size: once; J gene: TRBJ2-3; D gene: TRBD2; CDR3 protein: CASSPPRSGGGADTQYF; CDR3 DNA: TGTGCCAGCTCACCACCGAGAAGCGGGGGGGGAGCAGATACGCAGTATTTT
V gene: TRBV4-1; clone size: few; J gene: TRBJ1-6; D gene: .; CDR3 protein: CASSHPQGSRSPLHF; CDR3 DNA: TGCGCCAGCAGCCACCCACAGGGCTCACGCTCACCCCTCCACTTT
V gene: TRBV18; clone size: .; J gene: TRBJ1-2; D gene: .; CDR3 protein: CASSPEGRGYTF; CDR3 DNA: TGTGCCAGCTCACCCGAGGGAAGAGGCTACACCTTC
V gene: TRBV3-1/TRBV3-2; clone size: .; J gene: TRBJ1-5; D gene: .; CDR3 protein: CASSQANGPQHF; CDR3 DNA: TGTGCCAGCAGCCAAGCGAACGGGCCCCAGCATTTT
V gene: TRBV5-4; clone size: .; J gene: TRBJ2-5; D gene: .; CDR3 protein: CATRQNQETQYF; CDR3 DNA: TGTGCCACACGACAGAACCAAGAGACCCAGTACTTC
V gene: TRBV9; clone size: once; J gene: TRBJ2-5; D gene: .; CDR3 protein: CASSVDPGGETQYF; CDR3 DNA: TGTGCCAGCAGCGTAGATCCAGGAGGAGAGACCCAGTACTTC
V gene: TRBV6-1; clone size: .; J gene: TRBJ1-2; D gene: .; CDR3 protein: CASSEALVRGYTF; CDR3 DNA: TGTGCCAGCAGTGAAGCCTTAGTACGAGGCTACACCTTC
V gene: TRBV29-1; clone size: .; J gene: TRBJ1-1; D gene: .; CDR3 protein: CSVGPGGAEAFF; CDR3 DNA: TGCAGCGTTGGTCCCGGAGGGGCTGAAGCTTTCTTT
V gene: TRBV11-2; clone size: few; J gene: TRBJ2-7; D gene: TRBD1; CDR3 protein: CASSSFRGQGRYEQYF; CDR3 DNA: TGTGCCAGCAGCTCTTTTAGAGGACAGGGAAGGTACGAGCAGTACTTC
V gene: TRBV18; clone size: .; J gene: TRBJ2-3; D gene: .; CDR3 protein: CASHLSLAGKSTDTQYF; CDR3 DNA: TGTGCCAGCCATCTATCGCTCGCGGGGAAATCCACAGATACGCAGTATTTT
V gene: TRBV7-9; clone size: .; J gene: TRBJ2-7; D gene: .; CDR3 protein: CASSLDLGTRYEQYF; CDR3 DNA: TGTGCCAGCAGCTTAGATCTCGGGACACGCTACGAGCAGTACTTC
V gene: TRBV10-3; clone size: .; J gene: TRBJ2-6; D gene: TRBD1; CDR3 protein: CATATGAHSSGANVLTF; CDR3 DNA: TGTGCCACCGCGACAGGGGCCCATAGCTCTGGGGCCAACGTCCTGACTTTC
V gene: TRBV7-6; clone size: .; J gene: TRBJ1-3; D gene: .; CDR3 protein: CASTGARGVGNTIYF; CDR3 DNA: TGTGCCAGCACAGGGGCCAGGGGAGTTGGAAACACCATATATTTT
V gene: TRBV5-1; clone size: .; J gene: TRBJ1-6; D gene: .; CDR3 protein: CASSVEPWANNSPLHF; CDR3 DNA: TGCGCCAGCAGCGTGGAGCCATGGGCTAATAATTCACCCCTCCACTTT
V gene: TRBV21-1; clone size: .; J gene: TRBJ1-5; D gene: .; CDR3 protein: CASSKYFGFVSGVSNQPQHF; CDR3 DNA: TGTGCCAGCAGCAAATATTTCGGGTTTGTGTCCGGGGTGAGCAATCAGCCCCAGCATTTT
V gene: TRBV27; clone size: .; J gene: TRBJ1-4; D gene: TRBD1; CDR3 protein: CASSTRDRATNEKLFF; CDR3 DNA: TGTGCCAGCAGTACTCGGGACAGGGCAACTAATGAAAAACTGTTTTTT
V gene: TRBV10-3; clone size: .; J gene: TRBJ1-3; D gene: .; CDR3 protein: CAISENISGNTIYF; CDR3 DNA: TGTGCCATCAGTGAGAATATCTCTGGAAACACCATATATTTT
V gene: TRBV6-1; clone size: .; J gene: TRBJ1-2; D gene: TRBD1; CDR3 protein: CASSDPGAGGGYTF; CDR3 DNA: TGTGCCAGCAGTGACCCCGGGGCAGGGGGTGGCTACACCTTC